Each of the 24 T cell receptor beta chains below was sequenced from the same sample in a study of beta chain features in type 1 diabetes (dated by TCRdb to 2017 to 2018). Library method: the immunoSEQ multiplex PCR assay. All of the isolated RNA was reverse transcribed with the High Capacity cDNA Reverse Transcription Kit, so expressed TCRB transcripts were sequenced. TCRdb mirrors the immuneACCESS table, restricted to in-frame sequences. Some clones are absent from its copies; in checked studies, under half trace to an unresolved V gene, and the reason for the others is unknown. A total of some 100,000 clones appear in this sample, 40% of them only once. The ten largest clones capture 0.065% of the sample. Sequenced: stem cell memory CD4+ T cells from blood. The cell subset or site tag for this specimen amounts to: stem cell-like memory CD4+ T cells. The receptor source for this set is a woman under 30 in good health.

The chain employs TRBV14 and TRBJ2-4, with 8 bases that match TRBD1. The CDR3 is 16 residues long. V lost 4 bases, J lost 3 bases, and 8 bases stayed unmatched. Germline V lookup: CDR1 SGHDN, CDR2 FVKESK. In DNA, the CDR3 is TGTGCCAGCAGCCGAGGACAGGGAGTGGGCAAAAACATTCAGTACTTC. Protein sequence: CASSRGQGVGKNIQYF.

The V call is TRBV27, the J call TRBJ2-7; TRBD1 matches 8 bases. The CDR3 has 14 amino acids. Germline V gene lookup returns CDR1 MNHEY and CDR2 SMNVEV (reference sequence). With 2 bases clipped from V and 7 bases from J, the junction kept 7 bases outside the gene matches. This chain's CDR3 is CASSLQGAMREQYF. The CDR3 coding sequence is TGTGCCAGCAGTTTACAGGGGGCAATGAGGGAGCAGTACTTC.

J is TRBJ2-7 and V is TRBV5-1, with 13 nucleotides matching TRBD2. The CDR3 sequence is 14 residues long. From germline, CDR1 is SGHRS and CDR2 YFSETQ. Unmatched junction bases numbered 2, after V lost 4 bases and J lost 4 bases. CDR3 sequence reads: CASSRGLAGYEQYF. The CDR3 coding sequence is TGCGCCAGCAGCAGGGGACTAGCGGGGTACGAGCAGTACTTC.

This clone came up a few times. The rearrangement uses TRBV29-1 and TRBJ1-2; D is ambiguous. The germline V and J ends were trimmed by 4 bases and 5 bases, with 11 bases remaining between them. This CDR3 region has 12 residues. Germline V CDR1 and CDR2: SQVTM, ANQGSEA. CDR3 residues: CSVGGQPYGYTF. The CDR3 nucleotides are TGCAGCGTTGGTGGGCAGCCGTATGGCTACACCTTC.

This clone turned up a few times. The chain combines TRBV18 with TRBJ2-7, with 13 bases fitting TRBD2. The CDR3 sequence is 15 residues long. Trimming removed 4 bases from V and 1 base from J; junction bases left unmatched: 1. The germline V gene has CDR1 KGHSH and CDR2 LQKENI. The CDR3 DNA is TGTGCCAGCTCACAGGGACTAGCGGGATCCTACGAGCAGTACTTC. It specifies CASSQGLAGSYEQYF.

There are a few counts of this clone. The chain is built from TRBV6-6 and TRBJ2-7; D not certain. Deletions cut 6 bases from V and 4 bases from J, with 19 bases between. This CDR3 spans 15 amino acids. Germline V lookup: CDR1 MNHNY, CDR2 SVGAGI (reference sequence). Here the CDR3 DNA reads TGTGCCAGCAGCAGAATTTACCCCCAGGTTTACGAGCAGTACTTC. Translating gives CASSRIYPQVYEQYF.

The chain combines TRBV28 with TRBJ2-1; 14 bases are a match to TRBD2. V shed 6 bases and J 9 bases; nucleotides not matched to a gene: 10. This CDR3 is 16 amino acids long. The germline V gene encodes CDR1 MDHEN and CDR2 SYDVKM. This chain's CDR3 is CASSSTKGLAGAEQFF. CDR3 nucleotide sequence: TGTGCCAGCAGCTCCACTAAGGGACTAGCGGGAGCTGAGCAGTTCTTC.

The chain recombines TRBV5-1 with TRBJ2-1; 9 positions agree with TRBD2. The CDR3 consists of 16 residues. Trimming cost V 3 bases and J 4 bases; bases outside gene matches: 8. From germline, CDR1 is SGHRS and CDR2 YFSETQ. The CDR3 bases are TGCGCCAGCAGCTCTCCACCTAGCGGGGCTTACAATGAGCAGTTCTTC. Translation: CASSSPPSGAYNEQFF.

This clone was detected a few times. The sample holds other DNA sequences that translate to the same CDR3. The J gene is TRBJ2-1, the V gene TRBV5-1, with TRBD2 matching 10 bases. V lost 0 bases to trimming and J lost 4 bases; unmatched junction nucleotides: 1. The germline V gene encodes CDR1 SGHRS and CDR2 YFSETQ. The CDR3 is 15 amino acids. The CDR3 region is CASSLALAGYNEQFF. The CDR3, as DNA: TGCGCCAGCAGCTTGGCACTAGCGGGGTACAATGAGCAGTTCTTC.

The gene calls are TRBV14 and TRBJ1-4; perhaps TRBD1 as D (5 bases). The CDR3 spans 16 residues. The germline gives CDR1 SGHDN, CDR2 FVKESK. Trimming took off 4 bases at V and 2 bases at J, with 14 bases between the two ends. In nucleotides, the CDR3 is TGTGCCAGCAGCCGGGGACTAACCGCGACTAATGAAAAACTGTTTTTT. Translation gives CASSRGLTATNEKLFF.

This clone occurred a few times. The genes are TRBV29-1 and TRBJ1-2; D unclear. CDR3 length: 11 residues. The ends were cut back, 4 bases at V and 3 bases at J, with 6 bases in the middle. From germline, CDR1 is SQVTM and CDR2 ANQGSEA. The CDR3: CSVGIHYGYTF. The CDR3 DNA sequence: TGCAGCGTTGGTATTCACTATGGCTACACCTTC.

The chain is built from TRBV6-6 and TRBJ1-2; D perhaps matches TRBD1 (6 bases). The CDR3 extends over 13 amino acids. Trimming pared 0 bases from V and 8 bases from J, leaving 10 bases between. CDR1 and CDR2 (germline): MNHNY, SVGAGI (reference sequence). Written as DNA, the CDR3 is TGTGCCAGCAGTTACTCGACAGGTAACGGCTACACCTTC. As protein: CASSYSTGNGYTF.

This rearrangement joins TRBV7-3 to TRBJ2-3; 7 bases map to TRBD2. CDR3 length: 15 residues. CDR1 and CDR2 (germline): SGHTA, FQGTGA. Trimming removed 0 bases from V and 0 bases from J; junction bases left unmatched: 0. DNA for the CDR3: TGTGCCAGCAGCTTAACTAGCGGGAGCACAGATACGCAGTATTTT. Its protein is CASSLTSGSTDTQYF.

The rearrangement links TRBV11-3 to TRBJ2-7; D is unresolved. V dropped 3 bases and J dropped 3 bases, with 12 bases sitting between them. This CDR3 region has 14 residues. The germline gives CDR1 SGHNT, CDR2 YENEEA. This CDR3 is CASSLEPSGYEQYF. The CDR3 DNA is TGTGCCAGCAGCTTGGAACCCTCGGGCTACGAGCAGTACTTC.

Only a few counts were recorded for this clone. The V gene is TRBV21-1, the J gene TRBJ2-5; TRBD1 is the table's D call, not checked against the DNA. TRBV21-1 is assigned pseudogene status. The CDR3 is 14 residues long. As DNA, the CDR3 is TGTGCCAGCAGCAAAGAGACAGGGAGAGAGACCCAGTACTTC. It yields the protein CASSKETGRETQYF.

CDR3 region: CASSSRGASTDTQYF. CDR3 sequence (DNA): TGCGCCAGCAGTTCGAGAGGAGCTAGCACAGATACGCAGTATTTT. The chain is built from TRBV5-1 and TRBJ2-3; D is ambiguous. V was shortened by 5 bases and J by 0 bases, with 13 bases between the two germline ends. From germline, CDR1 is SGHRS and CDR2 YFSETQ. There are 15 residues in the CDR3.

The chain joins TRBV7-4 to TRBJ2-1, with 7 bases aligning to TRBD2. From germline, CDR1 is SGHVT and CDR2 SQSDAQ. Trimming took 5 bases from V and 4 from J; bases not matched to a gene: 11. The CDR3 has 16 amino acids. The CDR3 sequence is CASSPVTSGTYNEQFF. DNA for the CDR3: TGTGCCAGCAGCCCGGTTACGAGCGGGACTTACAATGAGCAGTTCTTC.

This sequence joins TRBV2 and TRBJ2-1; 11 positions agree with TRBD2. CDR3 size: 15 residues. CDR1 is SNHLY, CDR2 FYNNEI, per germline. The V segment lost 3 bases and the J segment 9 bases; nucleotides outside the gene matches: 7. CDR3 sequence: CASSETSGTLGEQFF. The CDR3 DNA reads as TGTGCCAGCAGTGAGACTAGCGGGACGCTAGGTGAGCAGTTCTTC.

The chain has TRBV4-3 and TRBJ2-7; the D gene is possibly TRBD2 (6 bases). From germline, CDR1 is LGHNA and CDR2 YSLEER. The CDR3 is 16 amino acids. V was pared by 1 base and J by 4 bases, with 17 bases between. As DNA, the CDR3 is TGCGCCAGCAGCCAAGTCTGGAGGGGAACCTTTTACGAGCAGTACTTC. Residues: CASSQVWRGTFYEQYF.

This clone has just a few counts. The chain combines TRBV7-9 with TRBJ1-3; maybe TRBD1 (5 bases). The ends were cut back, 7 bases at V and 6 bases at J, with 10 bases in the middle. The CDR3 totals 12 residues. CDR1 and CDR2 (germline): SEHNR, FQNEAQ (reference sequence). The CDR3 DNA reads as TGTGCCAGCACCAGGGTTGAAAACACCATATATTTT. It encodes CASTRVENTIYF.

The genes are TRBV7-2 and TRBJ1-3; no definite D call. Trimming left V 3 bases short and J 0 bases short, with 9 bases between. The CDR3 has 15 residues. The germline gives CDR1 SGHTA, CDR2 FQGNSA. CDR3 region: CASSFSGSSGNTIYF. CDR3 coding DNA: TGTGCCAGCAGCTTCTCGGGGAGCTCTGGAAACACCATATATTTT.

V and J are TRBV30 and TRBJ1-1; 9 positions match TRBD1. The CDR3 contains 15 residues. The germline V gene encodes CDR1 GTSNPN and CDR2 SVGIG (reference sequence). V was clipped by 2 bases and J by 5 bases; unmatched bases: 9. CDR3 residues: CAWSPHRGRSTEAFF. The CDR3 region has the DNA TGTGCCTGGAGTCCACACAGGGGGCGAAGTACTGAAGCTTTCTTT.

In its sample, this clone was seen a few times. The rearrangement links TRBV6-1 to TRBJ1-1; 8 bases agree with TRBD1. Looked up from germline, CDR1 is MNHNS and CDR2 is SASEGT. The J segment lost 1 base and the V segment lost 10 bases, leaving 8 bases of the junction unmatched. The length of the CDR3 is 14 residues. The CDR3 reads CAIPSGQANTEAFF. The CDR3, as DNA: TGTGCCATCCCTTCGGGACAGGCGAACACTGAAGCTTTCTTT.

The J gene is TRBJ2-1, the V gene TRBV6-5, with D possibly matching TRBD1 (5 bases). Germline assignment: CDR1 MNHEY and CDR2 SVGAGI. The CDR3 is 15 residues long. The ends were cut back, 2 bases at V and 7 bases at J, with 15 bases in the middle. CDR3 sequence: CASSYQGWSGNEQFF. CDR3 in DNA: TGTGCCAGCAGTTACCAGGGATGGTCAGGAAATGAGCAGTTCTTC.